This T cell receptor (beta chain) was profiled in a study of read filtering for tumor transcriptome and immune sequencing. Study-wide results and caveats: Compared with RNA-seq, IR-seq gave much higher clonotype depth and reliability.

This CDR3 is built from 15 residues. Per germline, CDR1 DFQATT and CDR2 SNEGSKA (reference sequence). The J segment lost 5 bases and the V segment lost 4 bases, leaving 10 bases of the junction unmatched. This clonotype has a count of ten or more. Its antigen remains unknown. The library was built from 400 ng RNA with molecular barcoded adaptors for alpha/delta and beta/gamma chains. MiXCR was run by TCRdb on the reads, yielding one entry per CDR3 protein. Among under 50,000 distinct CDR3 sequences listed, roughly 15% were seen once. The receptor comes from a donor older than 35 with multiple myeloma. Sequencing was performed on a population of CD138-negative cells sorted from bone marrow. The chain has TRBV20-1 and TRBJ2-3, with TRBD2 matching 9 bases. The CDR3 DNA follows: TGCAGTGCTAAACGGAGGGGACTAGCTATAGATACGCAGTATTTT. Its translation is CSAKRRGLAIDTQYF.